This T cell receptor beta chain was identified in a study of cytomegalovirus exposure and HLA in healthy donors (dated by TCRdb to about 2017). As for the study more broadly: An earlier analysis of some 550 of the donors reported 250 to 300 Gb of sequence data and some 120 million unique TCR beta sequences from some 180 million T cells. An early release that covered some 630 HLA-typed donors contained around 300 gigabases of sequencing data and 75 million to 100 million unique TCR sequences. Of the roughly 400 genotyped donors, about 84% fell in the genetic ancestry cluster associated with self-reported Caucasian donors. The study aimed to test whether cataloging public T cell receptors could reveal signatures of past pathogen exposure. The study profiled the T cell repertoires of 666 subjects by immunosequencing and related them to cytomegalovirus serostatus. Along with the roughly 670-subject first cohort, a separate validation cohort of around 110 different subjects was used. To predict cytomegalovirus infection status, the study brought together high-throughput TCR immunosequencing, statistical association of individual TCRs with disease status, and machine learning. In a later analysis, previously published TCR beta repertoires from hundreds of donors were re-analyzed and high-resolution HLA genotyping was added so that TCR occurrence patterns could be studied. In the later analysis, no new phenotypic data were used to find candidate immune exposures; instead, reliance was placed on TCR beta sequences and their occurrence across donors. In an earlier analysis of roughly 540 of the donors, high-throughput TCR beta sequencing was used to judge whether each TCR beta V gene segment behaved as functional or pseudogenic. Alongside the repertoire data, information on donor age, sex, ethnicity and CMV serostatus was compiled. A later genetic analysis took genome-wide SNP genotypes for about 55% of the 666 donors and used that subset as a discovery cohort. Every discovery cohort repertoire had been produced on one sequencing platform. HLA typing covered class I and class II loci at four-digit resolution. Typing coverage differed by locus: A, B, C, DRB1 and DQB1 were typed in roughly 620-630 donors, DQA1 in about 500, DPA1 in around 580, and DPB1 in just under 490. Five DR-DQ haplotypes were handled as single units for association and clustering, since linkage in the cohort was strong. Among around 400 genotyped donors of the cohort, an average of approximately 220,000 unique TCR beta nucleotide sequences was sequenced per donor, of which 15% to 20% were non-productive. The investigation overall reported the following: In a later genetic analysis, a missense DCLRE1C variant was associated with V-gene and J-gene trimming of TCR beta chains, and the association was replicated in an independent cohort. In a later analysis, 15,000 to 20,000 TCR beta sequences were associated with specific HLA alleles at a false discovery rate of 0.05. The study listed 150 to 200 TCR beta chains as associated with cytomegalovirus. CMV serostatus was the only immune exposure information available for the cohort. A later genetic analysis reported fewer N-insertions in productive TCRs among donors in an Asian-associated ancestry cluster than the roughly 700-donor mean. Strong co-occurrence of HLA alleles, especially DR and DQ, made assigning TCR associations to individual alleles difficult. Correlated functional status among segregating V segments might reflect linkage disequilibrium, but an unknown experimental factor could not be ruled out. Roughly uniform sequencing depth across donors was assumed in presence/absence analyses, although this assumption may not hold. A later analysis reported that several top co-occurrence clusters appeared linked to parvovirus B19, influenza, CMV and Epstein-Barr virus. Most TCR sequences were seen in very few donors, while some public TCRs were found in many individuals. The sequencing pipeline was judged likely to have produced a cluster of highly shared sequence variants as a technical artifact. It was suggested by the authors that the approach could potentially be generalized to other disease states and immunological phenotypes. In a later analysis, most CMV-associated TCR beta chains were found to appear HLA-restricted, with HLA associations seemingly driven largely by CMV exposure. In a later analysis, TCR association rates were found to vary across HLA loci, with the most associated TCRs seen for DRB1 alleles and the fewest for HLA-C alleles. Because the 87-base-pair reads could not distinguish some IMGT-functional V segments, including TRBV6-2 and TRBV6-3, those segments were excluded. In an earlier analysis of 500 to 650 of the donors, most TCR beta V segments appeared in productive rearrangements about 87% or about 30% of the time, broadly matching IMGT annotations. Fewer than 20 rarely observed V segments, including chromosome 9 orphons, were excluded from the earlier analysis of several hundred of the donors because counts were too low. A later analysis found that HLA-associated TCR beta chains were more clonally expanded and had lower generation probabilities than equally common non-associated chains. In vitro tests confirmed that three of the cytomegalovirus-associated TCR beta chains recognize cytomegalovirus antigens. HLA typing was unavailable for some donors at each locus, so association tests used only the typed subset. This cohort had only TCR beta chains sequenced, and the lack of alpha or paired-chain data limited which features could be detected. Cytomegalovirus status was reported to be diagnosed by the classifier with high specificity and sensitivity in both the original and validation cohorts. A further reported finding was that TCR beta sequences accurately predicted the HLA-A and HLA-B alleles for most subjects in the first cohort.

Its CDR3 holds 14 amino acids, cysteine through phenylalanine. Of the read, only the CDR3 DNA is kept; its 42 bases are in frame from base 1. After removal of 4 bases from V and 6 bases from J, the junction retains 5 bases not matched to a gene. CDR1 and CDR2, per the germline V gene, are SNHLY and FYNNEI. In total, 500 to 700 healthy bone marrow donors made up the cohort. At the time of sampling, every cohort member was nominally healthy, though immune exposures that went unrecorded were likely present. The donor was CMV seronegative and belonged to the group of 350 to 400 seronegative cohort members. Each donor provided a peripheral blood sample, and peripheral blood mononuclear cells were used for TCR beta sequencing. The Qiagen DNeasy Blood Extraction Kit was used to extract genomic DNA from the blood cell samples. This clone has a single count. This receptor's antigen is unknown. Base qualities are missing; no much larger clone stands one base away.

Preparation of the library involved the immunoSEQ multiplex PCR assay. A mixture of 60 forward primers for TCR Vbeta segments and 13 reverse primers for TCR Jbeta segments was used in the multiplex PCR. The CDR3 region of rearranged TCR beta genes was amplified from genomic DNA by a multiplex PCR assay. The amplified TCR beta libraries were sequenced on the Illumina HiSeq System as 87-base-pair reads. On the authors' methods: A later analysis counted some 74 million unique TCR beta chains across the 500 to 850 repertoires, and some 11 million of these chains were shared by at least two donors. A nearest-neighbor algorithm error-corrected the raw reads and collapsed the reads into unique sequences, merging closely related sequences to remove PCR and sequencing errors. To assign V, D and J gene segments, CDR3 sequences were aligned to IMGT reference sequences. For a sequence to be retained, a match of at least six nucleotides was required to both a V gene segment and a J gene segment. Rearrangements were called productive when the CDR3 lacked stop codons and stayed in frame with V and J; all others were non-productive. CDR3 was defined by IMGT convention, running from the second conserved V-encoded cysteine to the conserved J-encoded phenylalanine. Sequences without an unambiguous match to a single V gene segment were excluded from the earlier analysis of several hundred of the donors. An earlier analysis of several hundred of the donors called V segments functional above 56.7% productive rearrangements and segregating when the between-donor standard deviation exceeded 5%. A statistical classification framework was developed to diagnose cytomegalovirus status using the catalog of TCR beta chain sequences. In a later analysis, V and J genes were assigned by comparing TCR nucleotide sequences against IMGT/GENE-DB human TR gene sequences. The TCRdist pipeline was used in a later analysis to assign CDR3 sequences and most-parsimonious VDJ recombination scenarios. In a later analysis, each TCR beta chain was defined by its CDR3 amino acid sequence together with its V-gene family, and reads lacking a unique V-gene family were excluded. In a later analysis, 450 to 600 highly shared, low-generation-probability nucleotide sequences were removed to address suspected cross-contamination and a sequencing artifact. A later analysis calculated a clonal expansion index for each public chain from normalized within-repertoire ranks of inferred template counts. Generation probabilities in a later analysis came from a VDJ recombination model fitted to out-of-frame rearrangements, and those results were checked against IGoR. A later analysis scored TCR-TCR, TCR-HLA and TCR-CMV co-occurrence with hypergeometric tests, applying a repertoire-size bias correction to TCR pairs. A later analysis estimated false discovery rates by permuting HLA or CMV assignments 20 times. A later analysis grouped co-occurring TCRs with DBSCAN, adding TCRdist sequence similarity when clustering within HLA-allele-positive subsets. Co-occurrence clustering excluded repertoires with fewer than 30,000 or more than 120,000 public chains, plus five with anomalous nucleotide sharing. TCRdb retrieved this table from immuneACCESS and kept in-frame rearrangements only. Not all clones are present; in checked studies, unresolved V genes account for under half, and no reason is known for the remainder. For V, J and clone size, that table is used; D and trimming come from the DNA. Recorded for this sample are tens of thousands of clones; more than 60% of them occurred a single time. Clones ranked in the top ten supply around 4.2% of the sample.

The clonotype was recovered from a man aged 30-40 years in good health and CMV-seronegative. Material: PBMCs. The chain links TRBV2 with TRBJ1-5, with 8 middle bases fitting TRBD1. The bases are TGTGCCAGCAGTGGGTCAGGGGGCGGTCAGCCCCAGCATTTT. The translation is CASSGSGGGQPQHF.